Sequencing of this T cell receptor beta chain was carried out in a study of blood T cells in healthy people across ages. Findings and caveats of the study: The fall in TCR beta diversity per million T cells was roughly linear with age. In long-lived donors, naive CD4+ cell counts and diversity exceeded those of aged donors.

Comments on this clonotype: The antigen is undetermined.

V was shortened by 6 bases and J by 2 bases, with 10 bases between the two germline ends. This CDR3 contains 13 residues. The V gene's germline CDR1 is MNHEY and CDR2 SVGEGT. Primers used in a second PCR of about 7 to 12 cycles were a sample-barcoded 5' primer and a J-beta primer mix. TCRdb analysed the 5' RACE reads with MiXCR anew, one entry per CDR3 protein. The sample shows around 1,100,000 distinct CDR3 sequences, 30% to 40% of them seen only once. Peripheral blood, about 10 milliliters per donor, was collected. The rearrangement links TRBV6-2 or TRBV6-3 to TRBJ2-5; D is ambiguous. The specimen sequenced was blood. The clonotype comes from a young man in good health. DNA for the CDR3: TGTGCCAGCAGCCGACCGGATCAAGAGACCCAGTACTTC. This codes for CASSRPDQETQYF.